Listed here are 17 T cell receptor beta chains from one sample, sequenced in a study of regulatory T cells in long-lasting Graves disease. Time point denoted: newly diagnosed GD, antithyroid drugs for less than 3 months. The TCR library was made from RNA extracted from PBMCs. TCR beta libraries were built with iRepertoire HTBI primers and Arm-PCR of CDR3 regions. MiXCR, applied by TCRdb to the multiplex PCR reads, yields one record per CDR3 protein. The data show a few hundred thousand distinct CDR3 sequences, approximately 12% seen once. This sample was also put to use in a study of T cells in Graves' hyperthyroidism and ophthalmopathy.

The sequencing used peripheral blood mononuclear cells (PBMCs), collected at new diagnosis, from a patient treated with antithyroid drugs. The origin of the receptors is a man aged 25-45 years with Graves disease.

This clonotype has only a few counts. This chain joins TRBV19 and TRBJ1-1; D may be TRBD1 (5 bases). Trimming removed 0 bases at V and 4 bases at J, with 12 bases between. Germline values: CDR1 LNHDA, CDR2 SQIVND (reference sequence). This CDR3 is built from 15 residues. The CDR3 reads CASSIDRRGSTEAFF. For the CDR3, the DNA is TGTGCCAGTAGTATAGATCGGCGGGGGAGCACTGAAGCTTTCTTT.

As DNA, the CDR3 is TGTGCCAGCTCAGGACAGGGGGCCGCTTCACCCCTCCACTTT. This gives the protein CASSGQGAASPLHF. The genes are TRBV18 and TRBJ1-6; 11 bases fit TRBD1. The germline V gene has CDR1 KGHSH and CDR2 LQKENI. J gave up 9 bases and V 5 bases, and 3 bases lay outside the gene matches. The CDR3 spans 14 residues.

This clonotype was observed at least ten times. This chain uses TRBV5-1 with TRBJ2-1; D possibly corresponds to TRBD1 (6 bases). CDR1 and CDR2 from the germline V gene are SGHRS and YFSETQ. There are 15 residues in the CDR3. V lost 0 bases and J 2 bases, leaving 9 bases between the germline ends. The DNA of the CDR3 is TGCGCCAGCAGCTTGGGGGACACCACCTACAATGAGCAGTTCTTC. It codes for CASSLGDTTYNEQFF.

This clonotype was counted between two and nine times. The genes are TRBV7-3 and TRBJ1-4, with 8 bases matching TRBD1. V lost 2 bases, J lost 5 bases, and 4 bases stayed unmatched. Germline V gene data show CDR1 as SGHTA and CDR2 as FQGTGA. CDR3 length: 15 amino acids. CDR3 sequence reads: CASSLQGAPNEKLFF. As DNA, the CDR3 is TGTGCCAGCAGCTTACAGGGGGCGCCGAATGAAAAACTGTTTTTT.

There are many counts of this clonotype. The chain combines TRBV12-3 or TRBV12-4 with TRBJ1-1; perhaps TRBD1 as D (5 bases). Trimming removed 8 bases at V and 1 base at J, with 14 bases between. This CDR3 spans 14 amino acids. The CDR3 loop reads CASSAGGGNTEAFF. The CDR3 region has the DNA TGTGCCAGCTCCGCCGGGGGGGGGAACACTGAAGCTTTCTTT.

This clonotype has ten or more counts. The chain employs TRBV12-3 or TRBV12-4 and TRBJ1-5, with 10 bases fitting TRBD1. CDR3 length: 16 residues. Trimming cost V 4 bases and J 2 bases; bases outside gene matches: 5. The CDR3 DNA is TGTGCCAGCAGTTGGACAGGGGGGACCGGCAATCAGCCCCAGCATTTT. This codes for CASSWTGGTGNQPQHF.

This clonotype was observed a few times. V gene TRBV3-1 combines with J gene TRBJ2-7, with 10 bases lining up with TRBD2. The CDR3 runs 17 residues. Germline V gives CDR1 LGHDT, CDR2 YNNKEL (reference sequence). V lost 0 bases and J lost 5; bases outside the gene matches: 10. CDR3 loop: CASSQDRSGRAIHEQYF. CDR3 in DNA: TGTGCCAGCAGCCAAGATAGGAGCGGGAGGGCGATCCACGAGCAGTACTTC.

At least ten counts were recorded for this clonotype. This sequence joins TRBV27 and TRBJ2-1, with 10 bases lining up with TRBD2. V was pared by 6 bases and J by 4 bases, with 6 bases of the junction left unmatched. Germline V lookup: CDR1 MNHEY, CDR2 SMNVEV (reference sequence). The CDR3 length is 15 residues. Here the CDR3 DNA reads TGTGCCAGCAGGCCGCTAGCGGGAGTTTACAATGAGCAGTTCTTC. Translating it yields CASRPLAGVYNEQFF.

This clonotype was detected only once. The chain couples TRBV15 to TRBJ1-2; no reliable D call. With 1 base removed from V and 4 bases from J, the gap between germline ends came to 7 bases. The CDR3 totals 13 residues. Germline V gives CDR1 LNHNV, CDR2 YYDKDF (reference sequence). The DNA for the CDR3 is TGTGCCACCAGCAGAGTGGCCGCCTATGGCTACACCTTC. This translates into CATSRVAAYGYTF.

This clonotype was found many times. This chain connects TRBV29-1 to TRBJ2-7, with 9 bases aligning to TRBD1. V was pared by 0 bases and J by 4 bases, with 4 bases of the junction left unmatched. Germline assignment: CDR1 SQVTM and CDR2 ANQGSEA. The CDR3 has 14 amino acids. The CDR3 region is CSVEEGGTGYEQYF. The CDR3, as DNA: TGCAGCGTTGAAGAGGGCGGGACAGGGTACGAGCAGTACTTC.

This clonotype was counted only a few times. The CDR3 region is CASGPVERSGANVLTF. The CDR3 DNA reads TGTGCCAGCGGGCCAGTGGAAAGGTCTGGGGCCAACGTCCTGACTTTC. The chain recombines TRBV7-9 with TRBJ2-6; D gene unclear. The CDR3 runs to 16 residues. Germline-derived CDR1 and CDR2 are SEHNR and FQNEAQ (reference sequence). The germline V and J ends were trimmed by 8 bases and 1 base, with 15 bases remaining between them. Filled out from reference TRBV7-9 and TRBJ2-6, the complete variable domain reads DTGVSQNPRHKITKRGQNVTFRCDPISEHNRLYWYRQTLGQGPEFLTYFQNEAQLEKSRLLSDRFSAERPKGSFSTLEIQRTEQGDSAMYLCASGPVERSGANVLTFGAGSRLTVL.

There are many counts of this clonotype. The rearrangement joins TRBV6-2 or TRBV6-3 to TRBJ2-7; D ambiguous. Trimming took off 4 bases at V and 1 base at J, with 5 bases between the two ends. CDR1 and CDR2 (germline): MNHEY, SVGEGT. The CDR3 sequence is 12 residues long. In nucleotides, the CDR3 is TGTGCCAGCAGTTCCCTTTCCTACGAGCAGTACTTC. The encoded protein is CASSSLSYEQYF.

The table lists this clonotype with many counts. The rearrangement links TRBV11-2 to TRBJ2-3, with 9 bases lining up with TRBD2. The germline gives CDR1 SGHAT, CDR2 FQNNGV. Trimming removed 1 base from V and 0 bases from J; junction bases left unmatched: 2. The CDR3 length is 16 residues. CDR3 in DNA: TGTGCCAGCAGCTTAGTTCTAGCGGGAAGCACAGATACGCAGTATTTT. Residues: CASSLVLAGSTDTQYF.

This clonotype showed up many times. The V call is TRBV20-1, the J call TRBJ2-1; possible D gene TRBD1, 5 bases. The ends were cut back, 2 bases at V and 4 bases at J, with 27 bases in the middle. The CDR3 loop spans 19 amino acids. Germline V gene data show CDR1 as DFQATT and CDR2 as SNEGSKA (reference sequence). The DNA for the CDR3 is TGCAGTGCTAGACCCCACGGTCATGTATCAGCTAAGGGGTACAATGAGCAGTTCTTC. It is translated as CSARPHGHVSAKGYNEQFF.

The chain recombines TRBV29-1 with TRBJ2-3; D possibly matches TRBD1 or TRBD2 (5 bases each). V lost 4 bases and J 6 bases, leaving 17 bases between the germline ends. This CDR3 is built from 14 residues. Germline assignment: CDR1 SQVTM and CDR2 ANQGSEA. The CDR3 sequence is CSVVLVVSGDTQYF. The CDR3 DNA follows: TGCAGCGTTGTACTAGTAGTCTCAGGGGATACGCAGTATTTT.

At least ten counts were recorded for this clonotype. This rearrangement joins TRBV3-1 to TRBJ2-3; TRBD2 matches at 11 bases. V lost 6 bases and J lost 1; bases outside the gene matches: 3. Germline CDR1 is LGHDT and CDR2 is YNNKEL (reference sequence). The CDR3 contains 15 residues. The CDR3: CASRLLAGGTDTQYF. The DNA of the CDR3 is TGTGCCAGCAGGTTACTAGCGGGGGGCACAGATACGCAGTATTTT.

The chain recombines TRBV4-1 with TRBJ2-3; 9 bases align to TRBD1. CDR3 length equals 16 residues. CDR1 is MGHRA and CDR2 is YSYEKL in the germline V gene. V gave up 2 bases and J gave up 3 bases; unmatched junction bases: 6. CDR3 sequence reads: CASSQRGTGSTDTQYF. As DNA, the CDR3 is TGCGCCAGCAGCCAAAGGGGGACAGGGTCGACAGATACGCAGTATTTT.